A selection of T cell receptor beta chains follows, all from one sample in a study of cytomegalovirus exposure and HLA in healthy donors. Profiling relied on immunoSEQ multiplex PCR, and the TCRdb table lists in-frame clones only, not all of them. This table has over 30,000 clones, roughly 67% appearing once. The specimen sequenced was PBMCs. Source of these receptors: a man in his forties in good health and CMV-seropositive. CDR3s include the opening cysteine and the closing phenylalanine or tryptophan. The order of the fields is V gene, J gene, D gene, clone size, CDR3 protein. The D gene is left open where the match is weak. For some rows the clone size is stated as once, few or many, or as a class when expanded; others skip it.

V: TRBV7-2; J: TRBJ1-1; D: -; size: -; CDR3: CASSLAGGSLF
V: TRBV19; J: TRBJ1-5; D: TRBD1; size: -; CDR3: CASSIQGASANQPQHF
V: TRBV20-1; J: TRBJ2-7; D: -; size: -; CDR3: CSVEDSYEQYF
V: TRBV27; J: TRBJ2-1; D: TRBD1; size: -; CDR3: CASSSRQGGNEQFF
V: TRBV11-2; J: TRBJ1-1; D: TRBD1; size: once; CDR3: CASSRQGSNTEAFF
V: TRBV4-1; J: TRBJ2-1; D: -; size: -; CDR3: CASSQVEGGTYSSYNEQFF
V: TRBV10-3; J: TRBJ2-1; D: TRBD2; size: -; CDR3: CATSGGSSYNEQFF
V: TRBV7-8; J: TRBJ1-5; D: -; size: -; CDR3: CASSLSGELQPQHF
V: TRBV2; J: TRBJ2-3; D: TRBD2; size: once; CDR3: CASSSSGGVTDTQYF
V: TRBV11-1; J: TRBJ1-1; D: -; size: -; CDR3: CASSIPGQLNTEAFF
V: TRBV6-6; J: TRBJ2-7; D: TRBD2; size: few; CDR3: CASSYEGLPYEQYF
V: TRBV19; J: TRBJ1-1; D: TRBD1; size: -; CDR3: CASTEQGLAEAFF
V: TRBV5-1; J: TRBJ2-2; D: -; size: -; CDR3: CASRMLGDTGELFF
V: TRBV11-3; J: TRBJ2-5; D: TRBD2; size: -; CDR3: CASSWGGEELETQYF
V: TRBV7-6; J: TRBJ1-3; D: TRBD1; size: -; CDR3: CASSQLQGARGNTIYF
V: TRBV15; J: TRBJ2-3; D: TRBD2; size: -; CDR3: CATSIKSGGADTQYF
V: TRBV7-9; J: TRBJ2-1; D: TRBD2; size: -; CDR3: CASSFSSGSYNEQFF
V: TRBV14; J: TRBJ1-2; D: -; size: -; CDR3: CASSQGGSSYGYTF
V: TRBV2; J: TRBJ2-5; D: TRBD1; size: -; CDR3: CASRTGQGETQYF
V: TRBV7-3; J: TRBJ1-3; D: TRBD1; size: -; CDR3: CASSPPGTGVFSGNTIYF
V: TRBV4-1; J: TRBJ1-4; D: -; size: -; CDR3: CASSRDGGGNEKLFF
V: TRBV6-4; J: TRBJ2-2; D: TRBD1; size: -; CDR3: CASSQTHIGTGGAGELFF
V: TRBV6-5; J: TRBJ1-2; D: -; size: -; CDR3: CASSFRRNGGYTF
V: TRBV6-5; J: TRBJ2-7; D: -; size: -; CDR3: CASRELLFPYEQYF
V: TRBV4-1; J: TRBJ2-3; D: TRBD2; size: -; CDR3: CASSQASGGQPSTDTQYF
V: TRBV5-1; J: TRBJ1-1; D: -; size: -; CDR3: CASRPRVTGTEAFF
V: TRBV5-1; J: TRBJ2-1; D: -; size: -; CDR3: CASSLAGGRGEQFF
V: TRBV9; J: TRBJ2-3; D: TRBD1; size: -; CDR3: CASSVGQGGLDTQYF
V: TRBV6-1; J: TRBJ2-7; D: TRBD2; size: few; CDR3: CASRRSGGFSYEQYF
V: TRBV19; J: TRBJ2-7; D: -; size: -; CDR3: CASSYSYSYEQYF
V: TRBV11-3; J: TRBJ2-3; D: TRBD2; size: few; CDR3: CASSLGLAGVAQYF
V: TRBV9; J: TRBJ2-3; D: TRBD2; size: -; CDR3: CASSVEGLGSDTQYF
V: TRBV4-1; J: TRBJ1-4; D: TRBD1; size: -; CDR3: CASSQQPGQGNEKLFF
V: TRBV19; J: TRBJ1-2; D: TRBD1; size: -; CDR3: CASSGTGTGDTNYGYTF
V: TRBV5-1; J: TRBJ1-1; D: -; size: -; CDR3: CASRMQAAGAEAFF
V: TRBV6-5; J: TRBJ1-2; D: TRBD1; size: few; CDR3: CASSPRQGYGYTF
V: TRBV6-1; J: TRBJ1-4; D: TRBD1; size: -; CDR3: CASSERVRDRVFLEKLFF